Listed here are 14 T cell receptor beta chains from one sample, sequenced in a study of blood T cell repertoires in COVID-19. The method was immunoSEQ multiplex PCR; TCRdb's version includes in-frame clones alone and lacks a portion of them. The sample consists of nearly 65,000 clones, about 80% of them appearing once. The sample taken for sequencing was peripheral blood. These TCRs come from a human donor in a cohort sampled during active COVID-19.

This CDR3 reads CASTTGGWNGYTF. The CDR3 nucleotides read TGTGCCAGCACAACCGGGGGGTGGAATGGCTACACCTTC. The rearrangement joins TRBV25-1 to TRBJ1-2; D perhaps matches TRBD1 (5 bases). There are 13 residues in the CDR3. V was pared by 7 bases and J by 6 bases, with 15 bases between. Germline loops: CDR1 MGHDK, CDR2 SYGVNS.

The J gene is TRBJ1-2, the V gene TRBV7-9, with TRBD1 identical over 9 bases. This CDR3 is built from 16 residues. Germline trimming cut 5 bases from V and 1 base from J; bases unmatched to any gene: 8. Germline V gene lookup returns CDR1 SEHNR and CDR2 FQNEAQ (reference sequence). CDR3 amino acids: CASSTSPGQGNYGYTF. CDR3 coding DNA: TGTGCCAGCAGCACCTCTCCGGGACAGGGTAACTATGGCTACACCTTC.

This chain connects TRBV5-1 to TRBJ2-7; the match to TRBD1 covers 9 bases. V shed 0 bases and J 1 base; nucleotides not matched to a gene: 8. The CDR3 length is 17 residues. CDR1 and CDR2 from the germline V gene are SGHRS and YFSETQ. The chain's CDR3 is CASSLGRTGGASYEQYF. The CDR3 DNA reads TGCGCCAGCAGCTTGGGTCGTACAGGGGGCGCTTCCTACGAGCAGTACTTC.

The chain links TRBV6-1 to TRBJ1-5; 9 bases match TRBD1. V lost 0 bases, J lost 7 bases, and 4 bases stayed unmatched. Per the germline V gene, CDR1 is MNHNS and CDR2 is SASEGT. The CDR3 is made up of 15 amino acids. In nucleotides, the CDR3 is TGTGCCAGCAGTGAAGCGACAGGGGGGGGACAGCCCCAGCATTTT. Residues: CASSEATGGGQPQHF.

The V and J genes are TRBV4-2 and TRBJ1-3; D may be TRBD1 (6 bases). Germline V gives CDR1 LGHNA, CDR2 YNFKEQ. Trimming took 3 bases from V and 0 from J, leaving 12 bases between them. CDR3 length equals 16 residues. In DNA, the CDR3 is TGTGCCAGCAGCCACCTGCAGGGGATCTCTGGAAACACCATATATTTT. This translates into CASSHLQGISGNTIYF.

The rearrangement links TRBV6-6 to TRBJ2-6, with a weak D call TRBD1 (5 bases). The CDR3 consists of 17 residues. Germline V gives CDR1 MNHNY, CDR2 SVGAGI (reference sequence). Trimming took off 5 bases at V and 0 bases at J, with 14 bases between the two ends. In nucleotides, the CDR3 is TGTGCCAGCAGTCCCCAGGGAACGAACTCTGGGGCCAACGTCCTGACTTTC. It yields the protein CASSPQGTNSGANVLTF.

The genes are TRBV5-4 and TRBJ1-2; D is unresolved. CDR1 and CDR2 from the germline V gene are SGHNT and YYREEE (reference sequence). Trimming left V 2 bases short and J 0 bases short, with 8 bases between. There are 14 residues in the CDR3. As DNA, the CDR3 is TGTGCCAGCAGCTTTATCGCGGCTAACTATGGCTACACCTTC. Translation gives CASSFIAANYGYTF.

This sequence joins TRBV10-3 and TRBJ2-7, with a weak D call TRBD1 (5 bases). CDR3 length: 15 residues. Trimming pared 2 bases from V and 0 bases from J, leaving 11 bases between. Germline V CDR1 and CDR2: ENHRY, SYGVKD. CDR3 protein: CAISEGQGYSYEQYF. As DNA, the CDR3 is TGTGCCATCAGTGAGGGACAAGGGTACTCCTACGAGCAGTACTTC.

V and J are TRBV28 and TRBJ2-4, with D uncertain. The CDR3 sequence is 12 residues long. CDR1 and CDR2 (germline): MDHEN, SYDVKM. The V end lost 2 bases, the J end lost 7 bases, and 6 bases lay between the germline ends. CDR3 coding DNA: TGTGCCAGCAGTTTACTCCCTAACATTCAGTACTTC. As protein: CASSLLPNIQYF.

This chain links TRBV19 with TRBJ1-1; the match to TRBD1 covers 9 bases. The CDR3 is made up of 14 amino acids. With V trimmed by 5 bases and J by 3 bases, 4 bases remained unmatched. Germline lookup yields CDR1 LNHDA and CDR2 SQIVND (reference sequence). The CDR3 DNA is TGTGCCAGTAGTCCGGGGACAGGGTACACTGAAGCTTTCTTT. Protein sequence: CASSPGTGYTEAFF.

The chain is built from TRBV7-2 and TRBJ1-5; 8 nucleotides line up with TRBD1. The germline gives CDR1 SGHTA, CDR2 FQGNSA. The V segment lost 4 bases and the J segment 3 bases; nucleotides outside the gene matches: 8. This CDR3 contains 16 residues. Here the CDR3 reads CASSSGQGPYNQPQHF. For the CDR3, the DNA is TGTGCCAGCAGCTCAGGACAGGGCCCCTACAATCAGCCCCAGCATTTT.

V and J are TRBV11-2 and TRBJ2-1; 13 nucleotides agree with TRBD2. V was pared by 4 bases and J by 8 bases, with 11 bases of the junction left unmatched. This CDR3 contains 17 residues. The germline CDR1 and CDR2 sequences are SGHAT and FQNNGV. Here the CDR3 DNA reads TGTGCCAGCAGCTCATCCCGGCGGACTAGCGGGAGACATGAGCAGTTCTTC. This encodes CASSSSRRTSGRHEQFF.

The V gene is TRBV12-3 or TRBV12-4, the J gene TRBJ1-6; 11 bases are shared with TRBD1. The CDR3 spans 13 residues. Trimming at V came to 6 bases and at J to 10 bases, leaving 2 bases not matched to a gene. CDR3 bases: TGTGCCAGCAGGGGACAGGGGGAATCACCCCTCCACTTT. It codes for CASRGQGESPLHF.

The CDR3 sequence is CASSQGGQETEQYF. The CDR3 coding sequence is TGTGCCAGCAGCCAAGGGGGACAGGAGACCGAGCAGTACTTC. This rearrangement joins TRBV14 to TRBJ2-7; 8 bases are shared with TRBD1. This CDR3 is 14 amino acids long. V gave up 1 base and J gave up 6 bases; unmatched junction bases: 5. Germline lookup yields CDR1 SGHDN and CDR2 FVKESK.